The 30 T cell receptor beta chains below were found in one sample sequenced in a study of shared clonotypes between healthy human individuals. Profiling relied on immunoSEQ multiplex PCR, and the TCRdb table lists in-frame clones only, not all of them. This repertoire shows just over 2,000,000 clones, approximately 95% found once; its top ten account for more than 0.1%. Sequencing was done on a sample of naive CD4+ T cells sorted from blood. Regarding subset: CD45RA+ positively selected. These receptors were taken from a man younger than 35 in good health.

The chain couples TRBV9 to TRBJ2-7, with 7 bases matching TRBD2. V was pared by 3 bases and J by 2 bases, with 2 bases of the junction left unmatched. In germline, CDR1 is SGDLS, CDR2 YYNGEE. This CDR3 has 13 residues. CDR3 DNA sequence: TGTGCCAGCAGCGACGGGACTACCTACGAGCAGTACTTC. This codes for CASSDGTTYEQYF.

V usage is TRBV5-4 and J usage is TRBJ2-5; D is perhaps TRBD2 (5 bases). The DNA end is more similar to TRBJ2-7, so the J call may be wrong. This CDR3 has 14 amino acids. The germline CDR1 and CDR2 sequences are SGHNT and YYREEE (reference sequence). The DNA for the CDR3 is TGTGCCAGCAGCTTGGGGCAGAGGGCACTCGAGCAGTACTTC. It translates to CASSLGQRALEQYF.

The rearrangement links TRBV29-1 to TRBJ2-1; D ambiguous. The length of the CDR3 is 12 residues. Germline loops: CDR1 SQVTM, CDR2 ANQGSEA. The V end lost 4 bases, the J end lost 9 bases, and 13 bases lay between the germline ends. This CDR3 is CSVGATSGEQFF. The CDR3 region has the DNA TGCAGCGTTGGTGCCACTTCGGGTGAGCAGTTCTTC.

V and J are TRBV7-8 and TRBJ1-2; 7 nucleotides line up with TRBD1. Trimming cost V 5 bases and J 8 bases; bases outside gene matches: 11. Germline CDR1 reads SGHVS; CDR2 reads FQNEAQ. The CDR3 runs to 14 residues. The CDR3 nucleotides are TGTGCCAGCAGCCCTACCTGGACAGGCGGGGGCTACACCTTC. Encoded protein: CASSPTWTGGGYTF.

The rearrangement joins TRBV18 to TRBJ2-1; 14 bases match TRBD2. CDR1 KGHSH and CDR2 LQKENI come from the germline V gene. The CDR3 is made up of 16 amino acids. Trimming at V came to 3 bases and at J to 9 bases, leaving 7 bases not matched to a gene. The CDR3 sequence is CASSPTGTSGSGEQFF. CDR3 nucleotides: TGTGCCAGCTCACCGACCGGGACTAGCGGGAGCGGTGAGCAGTTCTTC.

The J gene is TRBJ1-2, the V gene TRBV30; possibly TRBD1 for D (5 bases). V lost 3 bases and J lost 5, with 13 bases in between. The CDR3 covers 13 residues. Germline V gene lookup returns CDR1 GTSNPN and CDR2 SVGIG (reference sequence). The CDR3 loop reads CAWRAQAGYGYTF. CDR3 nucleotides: TGTGCCTGGAGGGCACAGGCGGGGTATGGCTACACCTTC.

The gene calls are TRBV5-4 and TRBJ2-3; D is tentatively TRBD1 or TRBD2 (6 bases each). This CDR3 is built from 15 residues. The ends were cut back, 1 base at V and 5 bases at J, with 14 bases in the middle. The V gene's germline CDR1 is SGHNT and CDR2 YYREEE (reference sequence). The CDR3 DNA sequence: TGTGCCAGCAGCTTGTATAACAGGGAGGAAGATACGCAGTATTTT. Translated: CASSLYNREEDTQYF.

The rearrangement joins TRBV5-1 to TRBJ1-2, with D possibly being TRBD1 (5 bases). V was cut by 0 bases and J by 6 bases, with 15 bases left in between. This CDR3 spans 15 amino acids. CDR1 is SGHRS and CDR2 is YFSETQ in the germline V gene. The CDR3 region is CASSLAPGTPDGYTF. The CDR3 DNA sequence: TGCGCCAGCAGCTTGGCTCCCGGGACTCCAGATGGCTACACCTTC.

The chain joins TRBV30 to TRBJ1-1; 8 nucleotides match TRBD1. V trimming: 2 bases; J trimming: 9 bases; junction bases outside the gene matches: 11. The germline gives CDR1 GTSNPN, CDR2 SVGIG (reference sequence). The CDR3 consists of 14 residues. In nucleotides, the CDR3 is TGTGCCTGGAGTTCTCCCCAGGGGGCGCGGAAAGCTTTCTTT. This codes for CAWSSPQGARKAFF. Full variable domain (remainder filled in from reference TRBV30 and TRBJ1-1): SQTIHQWPATLVQPVGSPLSLECTVEGTSNPNLYWYRQAAGRGLQLLFYSVGIGQISSEVPQNLSASRPQDRQFILSSKKLLLSDSGFYLCAWSSPQGARKAFFGQGTRLTVV.

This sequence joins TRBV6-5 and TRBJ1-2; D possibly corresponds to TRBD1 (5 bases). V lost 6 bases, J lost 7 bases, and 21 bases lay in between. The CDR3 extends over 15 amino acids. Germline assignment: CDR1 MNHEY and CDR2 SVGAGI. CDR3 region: CASRAPGQGWGGYTF. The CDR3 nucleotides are TGTGCCAGCAGGGCCCCGGGGCAGGGCTGGGGTGGCTACACCTTC.

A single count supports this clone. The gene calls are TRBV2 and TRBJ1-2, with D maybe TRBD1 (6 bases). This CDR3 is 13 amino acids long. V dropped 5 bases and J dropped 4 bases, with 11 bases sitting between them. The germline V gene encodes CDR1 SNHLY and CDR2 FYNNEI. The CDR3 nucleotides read TGTGCCAGCAGTAGGACAGAAACCTATGGCTACACCTTC. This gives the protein CASSRTETYGYTF.

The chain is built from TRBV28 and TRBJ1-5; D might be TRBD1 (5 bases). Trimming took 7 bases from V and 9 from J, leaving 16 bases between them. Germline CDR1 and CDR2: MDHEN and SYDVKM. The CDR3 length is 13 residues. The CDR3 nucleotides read TGTGCCAGCAACTCCAGAACGGGGCCGCCCCAGCATTTT. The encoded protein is CASNSRTGPPQHF.

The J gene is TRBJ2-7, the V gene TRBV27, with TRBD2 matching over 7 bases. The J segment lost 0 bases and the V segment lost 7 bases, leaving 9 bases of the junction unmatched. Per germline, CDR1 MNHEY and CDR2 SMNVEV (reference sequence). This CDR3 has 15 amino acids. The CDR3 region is CASTALAASSYEQYF. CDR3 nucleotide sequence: TGTGCCAGCACCGCCCTAGCGGCCAGCTCCTACGAGCAGTACTTC.

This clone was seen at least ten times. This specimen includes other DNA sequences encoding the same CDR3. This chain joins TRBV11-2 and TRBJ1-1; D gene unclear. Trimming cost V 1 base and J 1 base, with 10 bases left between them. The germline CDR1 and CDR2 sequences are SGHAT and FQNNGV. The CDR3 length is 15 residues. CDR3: CASSLGLKPNTEAFF. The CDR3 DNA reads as TGTGCCAGCAGCTTAGGTTTGAAGCCGAACACTGAAGCTTTCTTT.

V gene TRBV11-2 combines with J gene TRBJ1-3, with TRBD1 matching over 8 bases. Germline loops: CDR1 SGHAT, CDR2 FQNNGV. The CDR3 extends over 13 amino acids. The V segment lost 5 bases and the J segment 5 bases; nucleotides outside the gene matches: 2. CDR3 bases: TGTGCCAGCAGCACAGGGGGTAGAAACACCATATATTTT. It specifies CASSTGGRNTIYF. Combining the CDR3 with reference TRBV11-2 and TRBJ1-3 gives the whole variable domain EAGVAQSPRYKIIEKRQSVAFWCNPISGHATLYWYQQILGQGPKLLIQFQNNGVVDDSQLPKDRFSAERLKGVDSTLKIQPAKLEDSAVYLCASSTGGRNTIYFGEGSWLTVV.

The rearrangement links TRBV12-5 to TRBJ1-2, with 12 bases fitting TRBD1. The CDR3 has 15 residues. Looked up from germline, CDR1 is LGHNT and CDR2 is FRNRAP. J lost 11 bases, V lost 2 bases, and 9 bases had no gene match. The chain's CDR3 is CASGLPTPGQGAYTF. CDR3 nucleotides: TGTGCTAGTGGTTTGCCCACCCCGGGACAGGGGGCTTACACCTTC. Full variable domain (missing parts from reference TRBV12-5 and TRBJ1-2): DARVTQTPRHKVTEMGQEVTMRCQPILGHNTVFWYRQTMMQGLELLAYFRNRAPLDDSGMPKDRFSAEMPDATLATLKIQPSEPRDSAVYFCASGLPTPGQGAYTFGSGTRLTVV.

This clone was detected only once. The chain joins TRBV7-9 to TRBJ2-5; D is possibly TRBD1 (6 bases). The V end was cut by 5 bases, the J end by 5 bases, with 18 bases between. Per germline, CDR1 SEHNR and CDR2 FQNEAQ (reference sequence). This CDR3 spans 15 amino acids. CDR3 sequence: CASSPNRAGGETQYF. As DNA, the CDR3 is TGTGCCAGCAGCCCCAACAGGGCAGGTGGGGAGACCCAGTACTTC. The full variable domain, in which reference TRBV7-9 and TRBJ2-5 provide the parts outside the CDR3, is DTGVSQNPRHKITKRGQNVTFRCDPISEHNRLYWYRQTLGQGPEFLTYFQNEAQLEKSRLLSDRFSAERPKGSFSTLEIQRTEQGDSAMYLCASSPNRAGGETQYFGPGTRLLVL.

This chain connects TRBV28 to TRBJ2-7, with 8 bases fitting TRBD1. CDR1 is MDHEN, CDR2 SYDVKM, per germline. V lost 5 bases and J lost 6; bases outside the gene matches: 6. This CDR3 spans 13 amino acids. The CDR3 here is CASSPRDRSEQYF. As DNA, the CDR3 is TGTGCCAGCAGTCCCCGGGACAGGAGCGAGCAGTACTTC.

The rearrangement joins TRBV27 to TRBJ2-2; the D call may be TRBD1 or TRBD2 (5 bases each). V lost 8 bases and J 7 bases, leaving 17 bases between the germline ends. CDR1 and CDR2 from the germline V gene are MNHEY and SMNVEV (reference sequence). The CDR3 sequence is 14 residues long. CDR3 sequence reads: CASHLLAGSGELFF. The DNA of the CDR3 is TGTGCCAGCCATCTACTCGCAGGGAGCGGGGAGCTGTTTTTT.

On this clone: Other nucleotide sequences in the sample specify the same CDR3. The CDR3 here is CASSPTPGTEAFF. The CDR3 nucleotides read TGTGCCAGCAGTCCTACCCCGGGTACTGAAGCTTTCTTT. This chain connects TRBV27 to TRBJ1-1; D gene unclear. The CDR3 spans 13 residues. V was cut by 5 bases and J by 5 bases, with 12 bases left in between. The germline V gene encodes CDR1 MNHEY and CDR2 SMNVEV (reference sequence).

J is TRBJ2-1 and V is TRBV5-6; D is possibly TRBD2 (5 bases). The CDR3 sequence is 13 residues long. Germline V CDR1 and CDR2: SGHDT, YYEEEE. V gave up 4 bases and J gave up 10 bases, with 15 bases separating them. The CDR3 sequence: CASSLLLGGEQFF. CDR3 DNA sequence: TGTGCCAGCAGCCTGCTGCTCGGCGGGGAGCAGTTCTTC.

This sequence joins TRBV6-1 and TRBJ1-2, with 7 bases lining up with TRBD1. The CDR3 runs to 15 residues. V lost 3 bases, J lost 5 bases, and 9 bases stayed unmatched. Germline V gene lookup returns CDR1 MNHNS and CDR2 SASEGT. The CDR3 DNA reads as TGTGCCAGCAGTGAGACTGACAGGGCGGCGTATGGCTACACCTTC. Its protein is CASSETDRAAYGYTF.

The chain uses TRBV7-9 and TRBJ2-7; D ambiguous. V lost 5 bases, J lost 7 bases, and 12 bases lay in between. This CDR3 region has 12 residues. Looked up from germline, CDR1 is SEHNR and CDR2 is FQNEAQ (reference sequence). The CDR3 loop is CASSNHLGEQYF. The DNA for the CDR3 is TGTGCCAGCAGCAATCACCTGGGAGAGCAGTACTTC.

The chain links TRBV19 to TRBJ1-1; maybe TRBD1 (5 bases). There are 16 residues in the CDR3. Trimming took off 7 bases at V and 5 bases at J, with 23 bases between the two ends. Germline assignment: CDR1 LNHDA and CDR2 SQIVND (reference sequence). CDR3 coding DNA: TGTGCCAGTACCGACCCCCTGGCGAGACAGCGGACTGAAGCTTTCTTT. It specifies CASTDPLARQRTEAFF. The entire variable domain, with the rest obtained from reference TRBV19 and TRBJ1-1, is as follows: DGGITQSPKYLFRKEGQNVTLSCEQNLNHDAMYWYRQDPGQGLRLIYYSQIVNDFQKGDIAEGYSVSREKKESFPLTVTSAQKNPTAFYLCASTDPLARQRTEAFFGQGTRLTVV.

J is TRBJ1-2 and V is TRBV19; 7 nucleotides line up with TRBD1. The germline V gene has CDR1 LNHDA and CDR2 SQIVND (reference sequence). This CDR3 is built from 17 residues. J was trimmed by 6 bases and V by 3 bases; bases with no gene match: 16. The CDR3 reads CASSIKVGPGDRDGYTF. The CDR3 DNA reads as TGTGCCAGTAGTATCAAGGTCGGCCCGGGTGACAGGGATGGCTACACCTTC.

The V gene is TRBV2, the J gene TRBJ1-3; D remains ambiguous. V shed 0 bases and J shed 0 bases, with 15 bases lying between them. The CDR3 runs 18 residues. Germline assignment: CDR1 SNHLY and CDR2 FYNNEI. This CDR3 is CASSEAGFRLSSGNTIYF. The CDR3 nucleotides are TGTGCCAGCAGTGAAGCGGGGTTTCGATTAAGCTCTGGAAACACCATATATTTT.

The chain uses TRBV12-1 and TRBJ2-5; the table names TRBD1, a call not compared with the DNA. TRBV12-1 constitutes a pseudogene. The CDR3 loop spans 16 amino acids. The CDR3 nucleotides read TGTGCCAGCAGCTTTGCGGACAGGGGGCCCCAAGAGACCCAGTACTTC. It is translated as CASSFADRGPQETQYF.

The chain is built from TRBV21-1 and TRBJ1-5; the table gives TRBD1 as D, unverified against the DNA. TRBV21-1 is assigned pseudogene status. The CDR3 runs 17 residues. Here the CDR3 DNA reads TGTGCCAGCAGCATGGCAGGGGTGGGTTATAGCAATCAGCCCCAGCATTTT. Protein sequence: CASSMAGVGYSNQPQHF.

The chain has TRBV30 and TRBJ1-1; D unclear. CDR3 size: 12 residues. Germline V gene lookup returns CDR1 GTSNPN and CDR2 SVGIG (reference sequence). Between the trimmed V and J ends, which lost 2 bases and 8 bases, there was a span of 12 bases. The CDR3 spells CAWSLFGLEAFF. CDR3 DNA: TGTGCCTGGAGTTTATTCGGACTGGAAGCTTTCTTT.

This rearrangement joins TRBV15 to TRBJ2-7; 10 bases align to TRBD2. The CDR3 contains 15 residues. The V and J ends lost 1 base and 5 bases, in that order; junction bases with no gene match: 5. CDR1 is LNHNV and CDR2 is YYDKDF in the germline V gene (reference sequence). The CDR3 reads CATSRGSGRLDEQYF. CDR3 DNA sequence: TGTGCCACCAGCAGAGGTAGCGGGAGGCTGGACGAGCAGTACTTC. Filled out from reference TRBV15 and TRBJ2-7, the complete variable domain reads DAMVIQNPRYQVTQFGKPVTLSCSQTLNHNVMYWYQQKSSQAPKLLFHYYDKDFNNEADTPDNFQSRRPNTSFCFLDIRSPGLGDTAMYLCATSRGSGRLDEQYFGPGTRLTVT.